The TCR beta chain described here comes from a study of blood T cell repertoires in COVID-19. Adults between about 18 and 95 years of age took part from fewer than 30 US areas. The data were produced by immunoSEQ multiplex PCR, yet TCRdb's version contains in-frame clones alone and is incomplete. This table has approximately 380,000 clones, 70% to 90% appearing once. Germline trimming cut 1 base from V and 2 bases from J; bases unmatched to any gene: 8. The germline CDR1 and CDR2 sequences are KGHSH and LQKENI. CDR3 size: 17 residues. The origin of this receptor is a woman between 18 and 29 years old who had recovered from COVID-19. The chain joins TRBV18 to TRBJ2-5; 9 nucleotides match TRBD1. The sample was PBMCs or T cells enriched from blood (not recorded which). In DNA, the CDR3 is TGTGCCAGCTCACCACGGGAAACAGGGGGCTGGCAAGAGACCCAGTACTTC. Translation gives CASSPRETGGWQETQYF.